What follows describes a single TCR beta chain. What it recognizes is unknown. The sample comes from a study of T cell responses to AZD1222 COVID-19 vaccine. General study results and limits: After the peak T cell response, and only then, were repertoires sampled. With two AZD1222 doses given, Spike-specific TCR breadth and depth both rose.

Libraries were prepared by immunoSEQ multiplex PCR; TCRdb keeps only in-frame clonotypes and omits some of them. Of about 160,000 clones in the sample, under 95% were seen once. Germline CDR1 reads SGHRS; CDR2 reads YFSETQ. This CDR3 spans 15 amino acids. Trimming left V 3 bases short and J 2 bases short, with 14 bases between. The sequencing here drew on peripheral blood, taken 28 days after the second AZD1222 dose. The TCR was taken from an adult who received the AZD1222 COVID-19 vaccine. The chain couples TRBV5-1 to TRBJ1-2, with D possibly TRBD1 on 5 matching bases. The CDR3 DNA is TGCGCCAGCAGCTACAACGACAGACCCAACTATGGCTACACCTTC. Translated, it gives CASSYNDRPNYGYTF.